This TCR beta chain is from a study of T cells in Graves' hyperthyroidism and ophthalmopathy. Deletions cut 0 bases from V and 4 bases from J, with 6 bases between. This CDR3 is built from 13 residues. Germline V lookup: CDR1 MNHEY, CDR2 SVGAGI. Using RNA transcripts as the source, TCR beta CDR3 regions were amplified. HTBI primers were employed in a first-round RT-PCR of the TCR CDR3. TCRdb redid the calling of the multiplex PCR reads with MiXCR, one entry per CDR3 protein. Among 400,000 to 600,000 distinct CDR3 sequences listed, less than 25% were seen once. When ophthalmopathy did not progress within 18 months, Graves' hyperthyroidism was considered stable. Patients aged 18 to 65 with hyperthyroidism were newly diagnosed, with duration under 2 months. This clonotype was seen many times.

The genes are TRBV6-5 and TRBJ1-2; D remains unclear. Sequencing was carried out using blood. The clonotype originates from a man aged 18 to 30 with Graves' hyperthyroidism. CDR3 sequence (DNA): TGTGCCAGCAGTTACTCACGGACCTATGGCTACACCTTC. It translates to CASSYSRTYGYTF.